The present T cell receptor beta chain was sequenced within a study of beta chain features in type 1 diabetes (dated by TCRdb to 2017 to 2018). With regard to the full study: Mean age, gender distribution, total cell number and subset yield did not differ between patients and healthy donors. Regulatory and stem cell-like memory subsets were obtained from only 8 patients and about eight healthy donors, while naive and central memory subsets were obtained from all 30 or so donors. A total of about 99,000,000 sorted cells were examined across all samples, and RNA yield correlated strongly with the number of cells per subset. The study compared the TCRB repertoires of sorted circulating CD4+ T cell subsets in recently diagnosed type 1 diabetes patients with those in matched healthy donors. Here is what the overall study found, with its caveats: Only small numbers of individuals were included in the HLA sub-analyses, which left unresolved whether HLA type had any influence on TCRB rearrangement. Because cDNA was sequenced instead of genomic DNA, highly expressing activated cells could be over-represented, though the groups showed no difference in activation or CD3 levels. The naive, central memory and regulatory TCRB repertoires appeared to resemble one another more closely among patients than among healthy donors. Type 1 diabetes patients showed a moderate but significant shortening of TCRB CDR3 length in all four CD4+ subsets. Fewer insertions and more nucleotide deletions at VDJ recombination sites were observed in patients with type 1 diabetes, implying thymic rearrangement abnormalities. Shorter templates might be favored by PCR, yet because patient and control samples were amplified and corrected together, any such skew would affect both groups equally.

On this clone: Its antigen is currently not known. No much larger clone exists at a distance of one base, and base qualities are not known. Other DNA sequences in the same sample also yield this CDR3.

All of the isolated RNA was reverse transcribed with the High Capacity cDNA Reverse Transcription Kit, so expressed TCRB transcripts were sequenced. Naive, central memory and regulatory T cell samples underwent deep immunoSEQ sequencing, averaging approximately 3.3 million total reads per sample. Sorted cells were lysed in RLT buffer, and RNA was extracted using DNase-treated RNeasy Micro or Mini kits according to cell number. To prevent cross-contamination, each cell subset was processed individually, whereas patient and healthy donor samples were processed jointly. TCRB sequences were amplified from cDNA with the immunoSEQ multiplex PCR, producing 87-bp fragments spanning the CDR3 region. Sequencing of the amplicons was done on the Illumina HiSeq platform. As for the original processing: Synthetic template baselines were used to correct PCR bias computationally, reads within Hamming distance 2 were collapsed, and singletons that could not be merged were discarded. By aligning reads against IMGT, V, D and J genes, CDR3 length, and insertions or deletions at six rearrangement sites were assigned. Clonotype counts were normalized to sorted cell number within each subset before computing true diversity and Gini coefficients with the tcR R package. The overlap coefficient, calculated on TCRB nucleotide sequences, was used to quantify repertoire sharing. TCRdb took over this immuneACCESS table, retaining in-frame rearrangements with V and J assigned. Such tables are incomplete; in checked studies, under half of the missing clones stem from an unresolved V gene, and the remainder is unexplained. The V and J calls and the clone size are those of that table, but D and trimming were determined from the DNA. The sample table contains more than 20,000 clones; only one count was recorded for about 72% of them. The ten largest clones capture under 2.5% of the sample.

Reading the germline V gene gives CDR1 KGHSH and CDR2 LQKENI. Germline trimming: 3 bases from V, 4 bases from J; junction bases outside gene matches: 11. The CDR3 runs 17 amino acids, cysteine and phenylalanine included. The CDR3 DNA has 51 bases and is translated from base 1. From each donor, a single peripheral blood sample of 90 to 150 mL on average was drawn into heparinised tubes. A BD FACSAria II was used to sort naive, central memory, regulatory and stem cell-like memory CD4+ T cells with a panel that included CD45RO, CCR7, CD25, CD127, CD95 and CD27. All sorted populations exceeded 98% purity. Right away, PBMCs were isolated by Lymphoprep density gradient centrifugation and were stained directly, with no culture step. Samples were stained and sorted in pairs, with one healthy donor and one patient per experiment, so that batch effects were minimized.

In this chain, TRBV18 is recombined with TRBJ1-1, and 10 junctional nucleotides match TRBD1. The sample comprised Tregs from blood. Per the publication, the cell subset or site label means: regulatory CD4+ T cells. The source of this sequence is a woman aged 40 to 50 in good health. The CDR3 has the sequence CASSPRPGQGIGTEAFF. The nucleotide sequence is TGTGCCAGCTCACCGCGACCGGGACAGGGGATCGGCACTGAAGCTTTCTTT.